Sequencing of this T cell receptor beta chain was carried out in a study of beta chain features in type 1 diabetes (dated by TCRdb to 2016 to 2019). Regarding the research as a whole: Mean age, gender distribution, total cell number and subset yield were not different between patients and healthy donors. A total of approximately 100 million sorted cells were examined across all samples, and the number of cells per subset was strongly correlated with RNA yield. In the study, recently diagnosed type 1 diabetes patients and matched healthy donors were compared on the TCRB repertoires of their sorted circulating CD4+ T cell subsets. Naive and central memory subsets were obtained from all 30 or so donors, but regulatory and stem cell-like memory subsets were isolated from only 8 patients and about 8 healthy donors. Results and caveats for the whole study, not just this receptor: Because cDNA was sequenced instead of genomic DNA, highly expressing activated cells could be over-represented, though the groups showed no difference in activation or CD3 levels. Only small numbers of individuals were included in the HLA sub-analyses, which left unresolved whether HLA type had any influence on TCRB rearrangement. At VDJ recombination sites, type 1 diabetes patients had fewer insertions and more deleted nucleotides, which implies abnormalities in thymic rearrangement. Type 1 diabetes patients showed a moderate but significant shortening of TCRB CDR3 length in all four CD4+ subsets. Shorter templates might be favored by PCR, yet because patient and control samples were amplified and corrected together, any such skew would affect both groups equally. Naive, central memory and regulatory TCRB repertoires appeared to be more similar among patients than among healthy donors.

A remark on this clone: There is no known antigen for this receptor. Base qualities are not recorded, but no much larger clone differs from it by a single base.

From each donor, a single peripheral blood sample of about 120 mL on average was drawn into heparinised tubes. A BD FACSAria II was used to sort naive, central memory, regulatory and stem cell-like memory CD4+ T cells with a panel that included CD45RO, CCR7, CD25, CD127, CD95 and CD27. Every sorted population had a purity above 95%. PBMCs were separated immediately by Lymphoprep density gradient centrifugation and were stained directly, without being cultured. So that batch effects would be minimized, each experiment stained and sorted samples in pairs, pairing one healthy donor with one patient. The entire isolated RNA was reverse transcribed using the High Capacity cDNA Reverse Transcription Kit, and thus expressed TCRB transcripts were sequenced. Deep immunoSEQ sequencing was performed on naive, central memory and regulatory T cell samples, with an average of roughly 3.6 million total reads per sample. Sorted cells were lysed in RLT buffer and RNA was extracted with DNase-treated RNeasy Micro or Mini kits, depending on cell number. Each cell subset was processed on its own to prevent cross-contamination, while patient and healthy donor samples were processed together. Using the immunoSEQ multiplex PCR, TCRB sequences were amplified from cDNA into 87-bp fragments spanning the CDR3 region. Amplicons were sequenced on the Illumina HiSeq platform. The paper's processing steps were these. PCR bias was computationally corrected using synthetic template baselines, reads within Hamming distance 2 were collapsed, and singletons that could not be merged were discarded. Reads were aligned against IMGT to assign V, D and J genes, CDR3 length and insertions or deletions at six rearrangement sites. Within each subset, clonotype counts were normalized to sorted cell number, after which true diversity and Gini coefficients were computed with the tcR R package. The overlap coefficient, calculated on TCRB nucleotide sequences, was used to quantify repertoire sharing. Out-of-frame TCRB sequences from naive cells were analyzed as a proxy for the pre-selection repertoire. Here the immuneACCESS table is served through TCRdb, limited to in-frame sequences with V and J called. Missing clones are a known gap in these copies; in checked studies unresolved V genes cover under half, and the rest lacks a known reason. The DNA gave D and trimming, while V, J and clone size come from that table. The sample table shows around 500,000 clones, and approximately 30% are seen once. The ten largest account for roughly 0.06% of the sample.

The germline V gene supplies CDR1 MGHDK and CDR2 SYGVNS. Between the V and J ends, shortened by 3 bases and 8 bases respectively, the junction contains 7 bases. The CDR3 holds 12 amino acids from the cysteine to the phenylalanine. This entry keeps only the CDR3 DNA: 36 bases, framed from base 1. Sequenced material: naive CD4+ T cells from blood. The cell subset or site label for this specimen denotes: true naive CD4+ T cells. The sequence joins TRBV25-1 to TRBJ2-2; the D gene lacks a confident call. This clonotype was sampled from a man younger than 30 in good health. The nucleotides are TGTGCCAGCAGTGACGAGACGGGGGAGCTGTTTTTT. This gives the protein CASSDETGELFF.